The 28 T cell receptor beta chains reported below all come from one sample, sequenced in a study of T cells in narcolepsy. Some clones are missing from TCRdb's copy, which holds only in-frame ones; the method was immunoSEQ multiplex PCR. The repertoire holds fewer than 40,000 clones, with roughly 87% as singletons. What was sequenced was CD45RA- memory CD4+ T cells from PBMCs. These receptors were taken from a human donor with narcolepsy.

In its sample, this clone was seen once. The chain joins TRBV18 to TRBJ1-2; 7 bases map to TRBD1. The CDR3 covers 13 residues. Germline assignment: CDR1 KGHSH and CDR2 LQKENI. The J segment lost 8 bases and the V segment lost 2 bases, leaving 5 bases of the junction unmatched. This CDR3 is CASSPAGGSGYTF. The CDR3 DNA sequence: TGTGCCAGCTCACCAGCAGGGGGTTCCGGCTACACCTTC.

The chain recombines TRBV5-1 with TRBJ1-2; 10 bases agree with TRBD1. The length of the CDR3 is 14 residues. J gave up 7 bases and V 8 bases, and 11 bases lay outside the gene matches. From germline, CDR1 is SGHRS and CDR2 YFSETQ. CDR3 DNA: TGCGCCAGGAATAGACAGGGGGCGGTTTGTGGCTACACCTTC. Amino acid sequence: CARNRQGAVCGYTF.

The J gene is TRBJ2-3, the V gene TRBV18; D possibly corresponds to TRBD1 (5 bases). The CDR3 has 16 residues. The V gene's germline CDR1 is KGHSH and CDR2 LQKENI. V dropped 3 bases and J dropped 8 bases, with 21 bases sitting between them. Here the CDR3 reads CASSPDGRAAQATQYF. DNA for the CDR3: TGTGCCAGCTCACCGGACGGCAGGGCTGCACAGGCTACGCAGTATTTT. The entire variable domain, with the rest obtained from reference TRBV18 and TRBJ2-3, is as follows: NAGVMQNPRHLVRRRGQEARLRCSPMKGHSHVYWYRQLPEEGLKFMVYLQKENIIDESGMPKERFSAEFPKEGPSILRIQQVVRGDSAAYFCASSPDGRAAQATQYFGPGTRLTVL.

The rearrangement links TRBV5-5 to TRBJ1-1, with 7 bases matching TRBD1. Germline-derived CDR1 and CDR2 are SGHKS and YYEKEE (reference sequence). V dropped 2 bases and J dropped 4; count of bases not matched to a gene: 2. The CDR3 consists of 13 residues. CDR3 sequence (DNA): TGTGCCAGCAGCTTCTCAGGGGGCACTGAAGCTTTCTTT. Protein product: CASSFSGGTEAFF.

The V and J genes are TRBV28 and TRBJ1-2; 7 positions match TRBD1. Germline V gene sequence: CDR1 MDHEN, CDR2 SYDVKM. After removal of 1 base from V and 4 bases from J, the junction contained 9 bases not matched to a gene. The CDR3 sequence is 16 residues long. CDR3 nucleotides: TGTGCCAGCAGTTTATATGGGACAGCGAAAACCTATGGCTACACCTTC. Its protein product is CASSLYGTAKTYGYTF.

The chain recombines TRBV11-3 with TRBJ2-5, with 11 positions matching TRBD2. CDR3 length: 16 amino acids. V trimming: 3 bases; J trimming: 5 bases; junction bases outside the gene matches: 8. Germline V lookup: CDR1 SGHNT, CDR2 YENEEA. CDR3 sequence reads: CASSFTSGGGMETQYF. In nucleotides, the CDR3 is TGTGCCAGCAGCTTTACTAGCGGGGGAGGAATGGAGACCCAGTACTTC.

The chain links TRBV7-3 to TRBJ1-1; TRBD1 matches 8 bases. Trimming at V came to 6 bases and at J to 8 bases, leaving 8 bases not matched to a gene. Germline lookup yields CDR1 SGHTA and CDR2 FQGTGA. The CDR3 sequence is 13 residues long. CDR3: CASSSQGAGEAFF. In DNA, the CDR3 is TGTGCCAGCAGTTCCCAGGGGGCGGGCGAAGCTTTCTTT.

The chain has TRBV4-2 and TRBJ2-5, with D uncertain. This CDR3 region has 16 residues. The V and J ends lost 3 bases and 1 base respectively, with 15 bases between them. CDR1 is LGHNA, CDR2 YNFKEQ, per germline. This chain's CDR3 is CASSQQHYPTQETQYF. The DNA of the CDR3 is TGTGCCAGCAGCCAGCAACACTACCCTACCCAAGAGACCCAGTACTTC.

The V and J genes are TRBV9 and TRBJ1-1, with D possibly being TRBD1 (6 bases). V was cut by 3 bases and J by 4 bases, with 10 bases left in between. Germline V gene sequence: CDR1 SGDLS, CDR2 YYNGEE. The CDR3 consists of 13 residues. The CDR3, as DNA: TGTGCCAGCAGCGGACAGGTCCGCACTGAAGCTTTCTTT. Translating gives CASSGQVRTEAFF.

The V gene is TRBV4-3, the J gene TRBJ1-3; tentatively, D is TRBD1 (5 bases). V shed 0 bases and J shed 2 bases, with 11 bases lying between them. Germline V CDR1 and CDR2: LGHNA, YSLEER. The CDR3 totals 16 residues. The CDR3 region is CASSQEPGGTGNTIYF. The CDR3 DNA sequence: TGCGCCAGCAGCCAAGAACCGGGGGGGACTGGAAACACCATATATTTT.

The gene calls are TRBV28 and TRBJ1-4; D unresolved. Trimming stripped 6 bases from V and 6 bases from J, with 11 bases between. The CDR3 totals 13 residues. Germline V gene data show CDR1 as MDHEN and CDR2 as SYDVKM. CDR3 protein: CASRGAGDEKLFF. CDR3 DNA sequence: TGTGCCAGCAGGGGCGCCGGGGATGAAAAACTGTTTTTT. Combining the CDR3 with reference TRBV28 and TRBJ1-4 gives the whole variable domain DVKVTQSSRYLVKRTGEKVFLECVQDMDHENMFWYRQDPGLGLRLIYFSYDVKMKEKGDIPEGYSVSREKKERFSLILESASTNQTSMYLCASRGAGDEKLFFGSGTQLSVL.

The J gene is TRBJ2-2, the V gene TRBV4-2; TRBD1 matches 8 bases. Per germline, CDR1 LGHNA and CDR2 YNFKEQ. The ends lost 5 bases at V and 4 bases at J; junction bases unmatched: 3. The CDR3 runs to 14 residues. CDR3 in amino acids: CASSITGGTGELFF. The DNA for the CDR3 is TGTGCCAGCAGCATTACAGGGGGCACCGGGGAGCTGTTTTTT.

V usage is TRBV2 and J usage is TRBJ2-7; TRBD1 is a possible D gene (7 bases). Trimming stripped 6 bases from V and 2 bases from J, with 17 bases between. The germline CDR1 and CDR2 sequences are SNHLY and FYNNEI. The CDR3 is 15 residues long. Here the CDR3 DNA reads TGTGCCAGCAGGGATCAGGGGGGAATAACCTACGAGCAGTACTTC. This codes for CASRDQGGITYEQYF.

The V gene is TRBV7-9, the J gene TRBJ1-2, with TRBD1 identical over 12 bases. The CDR3 has 16 residues. The V gene's germline CDR1 is SEHNR and CDR2 FQNEAQ (reference sequence). The ends lost 5 bases at V and 3 bases at J; junction bases unmatched: 7. CDR3 residues: CASSLGTGGVYYGYTF. The DNA for the CDR3 is TGTGCCAGCAGCCTCGGGACAGGGGGCGTTTACTATGGCTACACCTTC.

The V gene is TRBV5-1, the J gene TRBJ2-5, with D unclear. Trimming cost V 3 bases and J 5 bases, with 11 bases left between them. This CDR3 has 13 amino acids. Germline V lookup: CDR1 SGHRS, CDR2 YFSETQ. As DNA, the CDR3 is TGCGCCAGCAGCTCGGTGGGGAAGGAGACCCAGTACTTC. This sequence encodes CASSSVGKETQYF.

The rearrangement uses TRBV7-2 and TRBJ2-7, with D possibly matching TRBD2 (6 bases). The germline V gene encodes CDR1 SGHTA and CDR2 FQGNSA. This CDR3 has 14 residues. V was cut by 1 base and J by 8 bases, with 15 bases left in between. CDR3 region: CASSLDPGGGQQYF. CDR3 bases: TGTGCCAGCAGCTTAGACCCTGGGGGAGGTCAGCAGTACTTC.

The chain has TRBV6-1 and TRBJ1-4; possibly TRBD1 for D (5 bases). Deletions cut 0 bases from V and 0 bases from J, with 8 bases between. There are 16 residues in the CDR3. The germline V gene has CDR1 MNHNS and CDR2 SASEGT. The CDR3 DNA follows: TGTGCCAGCAGTGAAGCGGGGGTTGCAACTAATGAAAAACTGTTTTTT. Its translation: CASSEAGVATNEKLFF.

This clone was counted only a few times. The chain uses TRBV19 and TRBJ2-7; 8 bases match TRBD2. CDR1 and CDR2 from the germline V gene are LNHDA and SQIVND (reference sequence). J gave up 2 bases and V 2 bases, and 2 bases lay outside the gene matches. The CDR3 covers 14 residues. For the CDR3, the DNA is TGTGCCAGTAGTATATCGGGGGGGGCCTACGAGCAGTACTTC. Its protein is CASSISGGAYEQYF. The variable domain in full, completed from reference TRBV19 and TRBJ2-7, reads DGGITQSPKYLFRKEGQNVTLSCEQNLNHDAMYWYRQDPGQGLRLIYYSQIVNDFQKGDIAEGYSVSREKKESFPLTVTSAQKNPTAFYLCASSISGGAYEQYFGPGTRLTVT.

CDR3 nucleotide sequence: TGTGCCAGCAGTGCCAGACAGGGGGACGGTGAGCAGTTCTTC. It encodes CASSARQGDGEQFF. The J gene is TRBJ2-1, the V gene TRBV6-5; 9 bases are a match to TRBD1. The germline gives CDR1 MNHEY, CDR2 SVGAGI. Losses at the gene ends were 5 bases for V and 9 bases for J; bases not matched to a gene: 8. The CDR3 extends over 14 amino acids.

This clone occurred a few times. The V gene is TRBV6-1, the J gene TRBJ1-1; possible D gene TRBD1, 5 bases. This CDR3 region has 13 residues. The germline V gene has CDR1 MNHNS and CDR2 SASEGT. V shed 7 bases and J shed 0 bases, with 9 bases lying between them. CDR3 sequence: CASNGAMNTEAFF. In DNA form, the CDR3 reads TGTGCCAGCAATGGGGCGATGAACACTGAAGCTTTCTTT.

This chain uses TRBV7-2 with TRBJ2-1, with a possible D match to TRBD2 (6 bases). V lost 1 base and J lost 3, with 10 bases in between. The CDR3 has 15 residues. Per the germline V gene, CDR1 is SGHTA and CDR2 is FQGNSA. CDR3 DNA: TGTGCCAGCAGCTTAGGGTCGGGACTCTACAATGAGCAGTTCTTC. It specifies CASSLGSGLYNEQFF.

V gene TRBV25-1 combines with J gene TRBJ2-5; either TRBD1 or TRBD2 may fit D (6 bases each). CDR1 and CDR2 from the germline V gene are MGHDK and SYGVNS. Trimming removed 6 bases from V and 5 bases from J, with 19 bases in between. This CDR3 contains 15 residues. CDR3 coding DNA: TGTGCCAGCAGGCCGGCGGACAGACGGGGGGAGACCCAGTACTTC. Translating it yields CASRPADRRGETQYF. Drawing the rest from reference TRBV25-1 and TRBJ2-5, the complete variable domain is EADIYQTPRYLVIGTGKKITLECSQTMGHDKMYWYQQDPGMELHLIHYSYGVNSTEKGDLSSESTVSRIRTEHFPLTLESARPSHTSQYLCASRPADRRGETQYFGPGTRLLVL.

The J gene is TRBJ2-3, the V gene TRBV4-1; maybe TRBD1 (6 bases). The CDR3 has 16 amino acids. Looked up from germline, CDR1 is MGHRA and CDR2 is YSYEKL. Trimming stripped 4 bases from V and 3 bases from J, with 17 bases between. CDR3 in amino acids: CASSLRLGGWTDTQYF. The CDR3 DNA reads as TGCGCCAGCAGCCTCAGGCTAGGGGGTTGGACAGATACGCAGTATTTT.

The genes are TRBV5-4 and TRBJ1-2; TRBD1 matches at 7 bases. V was pared by 3 bases and J by 8 bases, with 13 bases of the junction left unmatched. Looked up from germline, CDR1 is SGHNT and CDR2 is YYREEE (reference sequence). The length of the CDR3 is 15 residues. CDR3 in amino acids: CASSSRGLRGGGYTF. The CDR3 DNA follows: TGTGCCAGCAGCTCACGAGGGCTCCGAGGGGGCGGCTACACCTTC.

This clone is termed medium-sized. V and J are TRBV5-5 and TRBJ1-6; 7 nucleotides line up with TRBD1. The trim removed 7 bases at V and 13 bases at J, leaving 8 bases unmatched. CDR3 length: 12 residues. Germline loops: CDR1 SGHKS, CDR2 YYEKEE (reference sequence). The CDR3 nucleotides read TGTGCCAGCGGAGGGGCGACAGGGCCCCTCCACTTT. Amino acids: CASGGATGPLHF.

The rearrangement uses TRBV9 and TRBJ2-1; no clear D gene. Trimming removed 2 bases at V and 8 bases at J, with 8 bases between. The CDR3 extends over 12 amino acids. Per germline, CDR1 SGDLS and CDR2 YYNGEE. The CDR3 coding sequence is TGTGCCAGCAGCGTTCGGAGCCATGAGCAGTTCTTC. Its protein is CASSVRSHEQFF. The variable domain in full, completed from reference TRBV9 and TRBJ2-1, reads DSGVTQTPKHLITATGQRVTLRCSPRSGDLSVYWYQQSLDQGLQFLIQYYNGEERAKGNILERFSAQQFPDLHSELNLSSLELGDSALYFCASSVRSHEQFFGPGTRLTVL.

The CDR3 bases are TGTGCCACCAGAAAGTCCGGCTACACCTTC. Its translation: CATRKSGYTF. The chain is built from TRBV19 and TRBJ1-2; D is ambiguous. The ends were cut back, 10 bases at V and 8 bases at J, with 11 bases in the middle. The CDR3 contains 10 residues. From germline, CDR1 is LNHDA and CDR2 SQIVND (reference sequence).

This clone was seen only once. The J gene is TRBJ2-1, the V gene TRBV9; no firm D call. Germline V lookup: CDR1 SGDLS, CDR2 YYNGEE. The length of the CDR3 is 12 residues. V gave up 3 bases and J gave up 13 bases, with 14 bases separating them. The CDR3 DNA reads TGTGCCAGCAGCGGGAGTTGGAGCCAACAGTTCTTC. Its protein is CASSGSWSQQFF.